A selection of T cell receptor beta chains follows, all from one sample in a study of radiotherapy plus CTLA-4 blockade in lung cancer. The data were produced by immunoSEQ multiplex PCR, yet TCRdb's version contains in-frame clones alone and is incomplete. The sample lists about 85,000 clones; 75% to 90% were seen once. The source was peripheral blood, collected from a patient treated with radiotherapy plus ipilimumab. Receptors were obtained from a human donor with non-small cell lung cancer who had a partial response to radiotherapy plus ipilimumab. Both conserved end residues are part of each CDR3. A D gene is named only where the DNA matches it firmly. A row's size may be missing; if present it is once, few, many or a size class.

clone size	D gene	V gene	J gene	CDR3 protein	CDR3 DNA
NA	NA	TRBV7-6	TRBJ2-7	CASSSTAYEQYF	TGTGCCAGCAGCTCGACAGCCTACGAGCAGTACTTC
NA	NA	TRBV5-1	TRBJ2-5	CASSLIERQETQYF	TGCGCCAGCAGCTTGATCGAGAGACAAGAGACCCAGTACTTC
once	TRBD1	TRBV19	TRBJ2-5	CASSIKDRTPQYF	TGTGCCAGTAGTATTAAGGACAGGACACCCCAGTACTTC
NA	NA	TRBV28	TRBJ1-1	CASSLSRVTEAFF	TGTGCCAGCAGTTTATCACGGGTGACTGAAGCTTTCTTT
NA	TRBD1	TRBV28	TRBJ2-1	CASSGQGGGKGLHEQFF	TGTGCCAGCAGCGGACAGGGGGGGGGAAAGGGTTTGCATGAGCAGTTCTTC
NA	NA	TRBV20-1	TRBJ1-4	CSATRDKLFF	TGCAGTGCTACCCGGGATAAACTGTTTTTT
NA	TRBD1	TRBV5-1	TRBJ1-1	CASSSGQGVRSTEAFF	TGCGCCAGCAGCTCGGGACAGGGGGTAAGGAGCACTGAAGCTTTCTTT
NA	NA	TRBV28	TRBJ2-7	CASSLSGVQYF	TGTGCCAGCAGTTTATCCGGGGTGCAGTACTTC
NA	NA	TRBV2	TRBJ2-7	CASILGRAGGSSYEQYF	NA
NA	TRBD1	TRBV6-5	TRBJ1-2	CASRDRLYGYTF	TGTGCCAGCAGGGACAGGCTCTATGGCTACACCTTC
NA	TRBD2	TRBV19	TRBJ2-1	CASRGTSGGPRYNEQFF	TGTGCCAGTAGAGGAACTAGCGGGGGCCCCCGATACAATGAGCAGTTCTTC
once	NA	TRBV4-2	TRBJ1-1	CASSSPGSNTEAFF	TGTGCCAGCAGCAGTCCGGGGTCCAACACTGAAGCTTTCTTT
NA	NA	TRBV7-9	TRBJ2-2	CASSLVQKNTGELFF	TGTGCCAGCAGCTTAGTACAGAAAAACACCGGGGAGCTGTTTTTT